Reported below is one T cell receptor (beta chain). Its cognate antigen is unknown. The data belong to a study of beta chain features in type 1 diabetes. Study-wide results and limits: Type 1 diabetes patients had TCRB CDR3s that were shorter (moderately but significantly so) in all four CD4+ subsets.

CDR3 size: 15 residues. CDR1 and CDR2 from the germline V gene are SGHTA and FQGNSA. V gave up 1 base and J gave up 8 bases; unmatched junction bases: 4. Reverse transcription of all isolated RNA meant that expressed TCRB transcripts were sequenced. The repertoire was sequenced with immunoSEQ multiplex PCR; TCRdb's copy has only in-frame clones and lacks some. The sample holds fewer than 900,000 clones, about 17% seen once. Sequenced material: naive CD4+ T cells from blood. The V and J genes are TRBV7-2 and TRBJ2-1; TRBD2 aligns across 11 bases. The receptor comes from a woman aged 18-29 years in good health. CDR3 sequence reads: CASSLGLAGRYEQFF. The CDR3 region has the DNA TGTGCCAGCAGCTTAGGACTAGCGGGAAGGTATGAGCAGTTCTTC. Combining the CDR3 with reference TRBV7-2 and TRBJ2-1 gives the whole variable domain GAGVSQSPSNKVTEKGKDVELRCDPISGHTALYWYRQSLGQGLEFLIYFQGNSAPDKSGLPSDRFSAERTGGSVSTLTIQRTQQEDSAVYLCASSLGLAGRYEQFFGPGTRLTVL.